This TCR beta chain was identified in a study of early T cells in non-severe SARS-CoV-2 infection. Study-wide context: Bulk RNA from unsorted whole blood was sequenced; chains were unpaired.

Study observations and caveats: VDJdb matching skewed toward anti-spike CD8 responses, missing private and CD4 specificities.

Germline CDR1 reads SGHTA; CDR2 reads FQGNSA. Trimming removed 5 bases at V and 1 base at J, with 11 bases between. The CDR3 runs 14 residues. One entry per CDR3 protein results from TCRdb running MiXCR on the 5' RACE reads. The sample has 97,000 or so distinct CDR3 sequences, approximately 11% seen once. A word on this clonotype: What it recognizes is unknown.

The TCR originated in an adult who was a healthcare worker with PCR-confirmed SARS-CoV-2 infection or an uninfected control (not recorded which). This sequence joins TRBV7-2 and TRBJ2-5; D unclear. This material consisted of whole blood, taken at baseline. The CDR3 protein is CASSVSTGQETQYF. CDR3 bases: TGTGCCAGCAGCGTTAGCACCGGCCAAGAGACCCAGTACTTC.